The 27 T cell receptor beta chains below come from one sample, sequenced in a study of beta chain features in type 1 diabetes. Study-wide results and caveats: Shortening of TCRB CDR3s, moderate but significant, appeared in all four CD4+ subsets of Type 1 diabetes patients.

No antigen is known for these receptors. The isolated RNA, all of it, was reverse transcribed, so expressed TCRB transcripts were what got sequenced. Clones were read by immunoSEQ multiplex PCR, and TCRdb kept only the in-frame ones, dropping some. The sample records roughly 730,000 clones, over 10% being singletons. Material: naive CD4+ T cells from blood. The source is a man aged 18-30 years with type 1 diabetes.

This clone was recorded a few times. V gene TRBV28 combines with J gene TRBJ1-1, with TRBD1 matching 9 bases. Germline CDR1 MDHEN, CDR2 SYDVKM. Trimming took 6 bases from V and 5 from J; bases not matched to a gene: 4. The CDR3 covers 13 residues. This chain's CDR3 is CASSLDRGTEAFF. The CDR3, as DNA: TGTGCCAGCAGCCTGGACAGGGGAACTGAAGCTTTCTTT. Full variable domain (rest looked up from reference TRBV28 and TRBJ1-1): DVKVTQSSRYLVKRTGEKVFLECVQDMDHENMFWYRQDPGLGLRLIYFSYDVKMKEKGDIPEGYSVSREKKERFSLILESASTNQTSMYLCASSLDRGTEAFFGQGTRLTVV.

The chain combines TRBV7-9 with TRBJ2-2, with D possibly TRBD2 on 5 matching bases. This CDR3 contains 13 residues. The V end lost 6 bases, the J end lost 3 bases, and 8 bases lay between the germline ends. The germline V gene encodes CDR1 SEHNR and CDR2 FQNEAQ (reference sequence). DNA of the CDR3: TGTGCCAGCAGACCGAGGGACACCGGGGAGCTGTTTTTT. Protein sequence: CASRPRDTGELFF.

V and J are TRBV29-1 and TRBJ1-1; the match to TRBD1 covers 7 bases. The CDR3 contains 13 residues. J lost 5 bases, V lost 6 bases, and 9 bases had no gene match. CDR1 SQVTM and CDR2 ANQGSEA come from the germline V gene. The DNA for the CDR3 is TGCAGCGTAGGTACGACAGGGCTGACTGAAGCTTTCTTT. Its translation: CSVGTTGLTEAFF.

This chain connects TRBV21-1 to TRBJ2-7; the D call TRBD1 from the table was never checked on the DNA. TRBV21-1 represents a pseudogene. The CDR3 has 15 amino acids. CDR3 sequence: CASSKGQGPTYEQYF. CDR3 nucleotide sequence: TGTGCCAGCAGCAAAGGTCAGGGGCCCACCTACGAGCAGTACTTC.

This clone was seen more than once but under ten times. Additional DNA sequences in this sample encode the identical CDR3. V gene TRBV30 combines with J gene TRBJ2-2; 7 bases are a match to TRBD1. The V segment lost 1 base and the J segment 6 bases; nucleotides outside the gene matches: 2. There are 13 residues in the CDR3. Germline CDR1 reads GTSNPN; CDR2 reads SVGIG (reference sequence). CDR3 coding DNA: TGTGCCTGGAGTGGCCAGGGGGCCGGGGAGCTGTTTTTT. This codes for CAWSGQGAGELFF.

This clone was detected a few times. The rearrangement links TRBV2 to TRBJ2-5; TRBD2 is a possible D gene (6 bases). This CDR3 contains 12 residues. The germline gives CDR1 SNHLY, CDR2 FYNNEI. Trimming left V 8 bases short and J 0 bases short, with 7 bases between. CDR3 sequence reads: CASREYQETQYF. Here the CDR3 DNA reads TGTGCCAGCCGGGAGTACCAAGAGACCCAGTACTTC.

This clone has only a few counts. This CDR3 reads CSASLIEQYF. CDR3 in DNA: TGCAGTGCTTCCCTAATAGAGCAGTACTTC. This sequence joins TRBV20-1 and TRBJ2-7; D gene ambiguous. V gave up 5 bases and J gave up 7 bases, with 9 bases separating them. The CDR3 runs 10 residues. The V gene's germline CDR1 is DFQATT and CDR2 SNEGSKA (reference sequence).

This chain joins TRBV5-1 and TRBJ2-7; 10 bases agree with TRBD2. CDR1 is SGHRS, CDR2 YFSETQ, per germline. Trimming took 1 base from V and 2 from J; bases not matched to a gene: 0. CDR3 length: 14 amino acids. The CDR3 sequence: CASSLTSGAYEQYF. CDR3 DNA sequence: TGCGCCAGCAGCTTGACTAGCGGGGCCTACGAGCAGTACTTC.

The CDR3 sequence is CASSPGGKQETQYF. CDR3 nucleotides: TGTGCCAGCTCACCCGGCGGCAAACAAGAGACCCAGTACTTC. The rearrangement links TRBV6-1 to TRBJ2-5; D unclear. Per germline, CDR1 MNHNS and CDR2 SASEGT. Trimming shortened V by 8 bases and J by 2 bases, and 15 bases separated the two germline ends. The CDR3 consists of 14 residues.

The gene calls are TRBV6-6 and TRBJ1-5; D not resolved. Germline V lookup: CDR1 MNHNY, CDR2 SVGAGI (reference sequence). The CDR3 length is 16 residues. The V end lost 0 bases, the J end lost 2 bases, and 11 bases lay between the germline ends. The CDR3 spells CASSYSSSQGNQPQHF. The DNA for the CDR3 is TGTGCCAGCAGTTACTCCTCATCGCAGGGCAATCAGCCCCAGCATTTT.

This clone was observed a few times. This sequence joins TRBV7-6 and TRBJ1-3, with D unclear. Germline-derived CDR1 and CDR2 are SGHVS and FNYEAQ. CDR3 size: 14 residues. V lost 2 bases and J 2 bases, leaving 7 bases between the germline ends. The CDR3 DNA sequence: TGTGCCAGCAGCTTAAAAACTGCTGGAAACACCATATATTTT. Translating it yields CASSLKTAGNTIYF.

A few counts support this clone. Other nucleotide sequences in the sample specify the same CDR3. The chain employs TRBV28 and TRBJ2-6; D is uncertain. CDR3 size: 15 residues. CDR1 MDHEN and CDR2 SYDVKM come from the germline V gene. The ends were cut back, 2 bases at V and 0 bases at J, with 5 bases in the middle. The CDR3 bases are TGTGCCAGCAGTTTACATCTCTCTGGGGCCAACGTCCTGACTTTC. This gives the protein CASSLHLSGANVLTF.

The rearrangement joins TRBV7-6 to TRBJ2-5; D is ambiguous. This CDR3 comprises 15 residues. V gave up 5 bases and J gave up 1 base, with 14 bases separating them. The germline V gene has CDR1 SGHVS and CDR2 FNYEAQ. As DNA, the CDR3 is TGTGCCAGCAGCACCACGGCGGAGCCCCAAGAGACCCAGTACTTC. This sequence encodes CASSTTAEPQETQYF.

This chain's CDR3 is CASSKGGSVLYGYTF. CDR3 coding DNA: TGTGCCAGCAGCAAGGGGGGCTCAGTACTCTATGGCTACACCTTC. The chain recombines TRBV25-1 with TRBJ1-2; tentative D call: TRBD1 (6 bases). Trimming pared 6 bases from V and 4 bases from J, leaving 18 bases between. Germline V gene data show CDR1 as MGHDK and CDR2 as SYGVNS. The CDR3 contains 15 residues.

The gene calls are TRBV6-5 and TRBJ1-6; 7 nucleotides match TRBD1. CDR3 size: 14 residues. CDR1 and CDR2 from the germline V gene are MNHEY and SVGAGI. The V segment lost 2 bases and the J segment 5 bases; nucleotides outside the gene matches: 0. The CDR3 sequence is CASSYGQDNSPLHF. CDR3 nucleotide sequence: TGTGCCAGCAGTTACGGACAGGATAATTCACCCCTCCACTTT.

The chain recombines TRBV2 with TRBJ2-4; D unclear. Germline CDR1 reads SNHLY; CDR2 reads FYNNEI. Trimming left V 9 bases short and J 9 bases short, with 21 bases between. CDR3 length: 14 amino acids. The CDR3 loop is CASAHGDGYSIQYF. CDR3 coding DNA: TGTGCCAGTGCCCATGGCGATGGGTATAGCATTCAGTACTTC.

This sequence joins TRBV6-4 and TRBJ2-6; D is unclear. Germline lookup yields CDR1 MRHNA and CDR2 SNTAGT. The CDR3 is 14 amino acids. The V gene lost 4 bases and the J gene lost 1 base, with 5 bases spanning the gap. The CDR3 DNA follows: TGTGCCAGCAGTGTAAGTTCTGGGGCCAACGTCCTGACTTTC. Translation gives CASSVSSGANVLTF.

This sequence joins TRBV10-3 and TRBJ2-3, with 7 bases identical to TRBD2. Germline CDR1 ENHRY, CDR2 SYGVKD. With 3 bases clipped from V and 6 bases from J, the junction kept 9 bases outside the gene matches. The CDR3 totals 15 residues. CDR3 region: CAISDQRGAGDTQYF. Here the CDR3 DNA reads TGTGCCATCAGTGATCAGCGGGGCGCAGGGGATACGCAGTATTTT.

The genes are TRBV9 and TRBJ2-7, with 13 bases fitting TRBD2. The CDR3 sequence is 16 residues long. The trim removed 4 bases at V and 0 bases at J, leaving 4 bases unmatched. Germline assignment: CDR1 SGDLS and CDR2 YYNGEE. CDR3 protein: CASSPGTSGVSYEQYF. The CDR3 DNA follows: TGTGCCAGCAGCCCTGGGACTAGCGGGGTCTCCTACGAGCAGTACTTC. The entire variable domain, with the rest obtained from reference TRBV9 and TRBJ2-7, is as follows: DSGVTQTPKHLITATGQRVTLRCSPRSGDLSVYWYQQSLDQGLQFLIQYYNGEERAKGNILERFSAQQFPDLHSELNLSSLELGDSALYFCASSPGTSGVSYEQYFGPGTRLTVT.

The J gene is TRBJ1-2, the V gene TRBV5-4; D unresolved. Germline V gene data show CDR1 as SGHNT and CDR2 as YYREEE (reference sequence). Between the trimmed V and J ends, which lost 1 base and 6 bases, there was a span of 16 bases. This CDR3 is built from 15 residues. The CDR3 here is CASSLSSGSYDGYTF. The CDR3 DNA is TGTGCCAGCAGCTTGTCAAGTGGGAGCTACGATGGCTACACCTTC.

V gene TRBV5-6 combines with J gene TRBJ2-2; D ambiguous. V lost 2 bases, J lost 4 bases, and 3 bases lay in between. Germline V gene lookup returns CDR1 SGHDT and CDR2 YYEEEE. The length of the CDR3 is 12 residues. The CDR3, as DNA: TGTGCCAGCAGCTTCAGCACCGGGGAGCTGTTTTTT. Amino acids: CASSFSTGELFF.

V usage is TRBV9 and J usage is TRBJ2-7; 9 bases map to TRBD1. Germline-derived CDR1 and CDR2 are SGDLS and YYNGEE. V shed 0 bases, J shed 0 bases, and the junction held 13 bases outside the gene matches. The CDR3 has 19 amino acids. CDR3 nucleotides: TGTGCCAGCAGCGTAGGAACTAATCACGACAGGGGGAACTCCTACGAGCAGTACTTC. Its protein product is CASSVGTNHDRGNSYEQYF.

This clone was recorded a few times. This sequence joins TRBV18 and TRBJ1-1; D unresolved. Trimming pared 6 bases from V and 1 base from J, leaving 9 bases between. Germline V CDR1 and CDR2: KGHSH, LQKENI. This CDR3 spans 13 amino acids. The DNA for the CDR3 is TGTGCCAGCTCTACGGTCCAGAACACTGAAGCTTTCTTT. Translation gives CASSTVQNTEAFF.

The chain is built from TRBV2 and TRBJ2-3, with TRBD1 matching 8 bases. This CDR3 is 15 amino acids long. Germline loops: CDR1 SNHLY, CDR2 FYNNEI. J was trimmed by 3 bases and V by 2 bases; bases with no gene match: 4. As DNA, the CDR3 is TGTGCCAGCAGTGAACAGGGGGCGAGGACAGATACGCAGTATTTT. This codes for CASSEQGARTDTQYF.

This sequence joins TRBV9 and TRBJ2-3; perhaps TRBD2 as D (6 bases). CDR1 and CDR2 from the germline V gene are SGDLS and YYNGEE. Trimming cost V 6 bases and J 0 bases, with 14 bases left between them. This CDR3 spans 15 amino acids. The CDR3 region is CASTPSSGSTDTQYF. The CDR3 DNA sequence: TGTGCCAGCACCCCATCGAGCGGGAGCACAGATACGCAGTATTTT.

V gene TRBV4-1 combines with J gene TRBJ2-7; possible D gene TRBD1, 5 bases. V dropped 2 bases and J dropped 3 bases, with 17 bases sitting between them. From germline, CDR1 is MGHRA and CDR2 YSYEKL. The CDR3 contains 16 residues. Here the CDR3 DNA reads TGCGCCAGCAGCCAAACAGGCGTGGTAGTGGGCTACGAGCAGTACTTC. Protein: CASSQTGVVVGYEQYF.

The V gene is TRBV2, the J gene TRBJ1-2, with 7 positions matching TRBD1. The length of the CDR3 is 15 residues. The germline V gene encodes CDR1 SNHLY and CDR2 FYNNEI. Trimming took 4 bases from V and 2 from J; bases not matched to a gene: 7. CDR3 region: CASSGLGQVNYGYTF. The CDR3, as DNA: TGTGCCAGCAGTGGGCTTGGACAGGTCAACTATGGCTACACCTTC.